This is a list of T cell receptor beta chains from one sample in a study of T cells in Graves' hyperthyroidism and ophthalmopathy. One entry per CDR3 protein, called by TCRdb with MiXCR from the multiplex PCR reads. The data show about 840,000 distinct CDR3 sequences, 38% seen once. Sequenced material: blood. The source is a man aged 18 to 30 with Graves' hyperthyroidism. Both conserved end residues are part of each CDR3. D genes are given only for firm matches. The size field is filled for only some rows; it gives once, few, many or a size class.

D	size	J	V	DNA	CDR3
NA	many	TRBJ1-1	TRBV20-1	TGCAGTGCCTCGGGCCACGGGACTGAAGCTTTCTTT	CSASGHGTEAFF
NA	once	TRBJ1-5	TRBV2	TGTGCCAGCACCGGAAGGGGGTTGGGTCAGCCCCAGCATTTT	CASTGRGLGQPQHF
NA	NA	TRBJ2-7	TRBV29-1	TGCAGCGTCGCCGGGGGCGGCAACACCGGGGAGCTGTACTTC	CSVAGGGNTGELYF
NA	NA	TRBJ2-3	TRBV29-1	TGCAGCGTTGAAGCTGGGGAAGCAGATACGCAGTATTTT	CSVEAGEADTQYF
NA	many	TRBJ1-1	TRBV29-1	TGCAGCGTTGAGCTCTCGGACGGGACTGAAGCTTTCTTT	CSVELSDGTEAFF
NA	once	TRBJ1-2	TRBV2	TGTGCCAGCAGTGAAATCACGGGGTATGGCTACACCTTC	CASSEITGYGYTF
NA	NA	TRBJ2-5	TRBV10-3	TGTGCCAGCAGTTCGCCGTTAGCGTCAGTGGGGGAGACCCAGTACTTC	CASSSPLASVGETQYF
NA	NA	TRBJ1-6	TRBV2	TGTGCCAGCCGGCGGCTGTTAGGGGCGTCACCCCTCCACTTT	CASRRLLGASPLHF
TRBD1	many	TRBJ1-2	TRBV10-3	TGTGCCATCAGCCAAACAGGGGAGAACAACTATGGCTACACCTTC	CAISQTGENNYGYTF
TRBD1	many	TRBJ2-5	TRBV10-3	TGTGCCATCAGTGAGTCACCCGGACAGGGGGCCCAGTACTTC	CAISESPGQGAQYF
NA	NA	TRBJ1-5	TRBV29-1	TGCAGCGTTGTTAGCGGGGATAGCAATCAGCCCCAGCATTTT	CSVVSGDSNQPQHF
NA	many	TRBJ2-7	TRBV7-2	TGTGCCAGCAGCCAATACGTCGGGTACGAGCAGTACTTC	CASSQYVGYEQYF
NA	NA	TRBJ1-2	TRBV10-2	TGCGCCAGCAGCGAGATAGCGGTTTCAAATGGCTACACCTTC	CASSEIAVSNGYTF
NA	NA	TRBJ1-5	TRBV7-9	TGTGCCAGCAGCTTAAACGCCGGTAACAATCAGCCCCAGCATTTT	CASSLNAGNNQPQHF
TRBD2	NA	TRBJ2-2	TRBV9	TGTGCCAGCAACCGAGCGGGAGTCAACACCGGGGAGCTGTTTTTT	CASNRAGVNTGELFF
NA	NA	TRBJ2-7	TRBV6-5	TGTGCCAGCAGTTACTCAGCCAGCGCCTACGAGCAGTACTTC	CASSYSASAYEQYF
NA	NA	TRBJ2-1	TRBV14	TGTGCCAGCAGCCCCCACTACCGCTCCTACAATGAGCAGTTCTTC	CASSPHYRSYNEQFF
NA	many	TRBJ1-6	TRBV2	TGTGCCAGCAGCCCCCCTGGGAATAATTCACCCCTCCACTTT	CASSPPGNNSPLHF
TRBD2	NA	TRBJ2-2	TRBV10-2	TGCGCCAGCAGGGAGGGACTAGTTTGGGAGCTGTTTTTT	CASREGLVWELFF
TRBD1	NA	TRBJ2-2	TRBV2	TGTGCCAGCAGAACGGGACAGGGTACCGGGGAGCTGTTTTTT	CASRTGQGTGELFF
NA	many	TRBJ2-7	TRBV7-8	TGTGCCAGCAGCCCTCGAGACGTAGGGTTTTACGAGCAGTACTTC	CASSPRDVGFYEQYF
TRBD1	many	TRBJ2-7	TRBV15	TGTGCCACCAGCGCCGGGGACAGACCCTACGAGCAGTACTTC	CATSAGDRPYEQYF
NA	NA	TRBJ1-2	TRBV29-1	TGCAGCGGCTCCGGGAACTATGGCTACACCTTC	CSGSGNYGYTF
TRBD1	many	TRBJ1-1	TRBV20-1	TGCAGTGCCCGACAGGGGACCACTGAAGCTTTCTTT	CSARQGTTEAFF
NA	NA	TRBJ1-2	TRBV20-1	TGCAGTGCAGCGGGTTGGAAGAATGGCTACACCTTC	CSAAGWKNGYTF
NA	NA	TRBJ1-1	TRBV5-4	TGTGCCAGCAGCTTGGGTGTGGAGGAGCAAGCTTTCTTT	CASSLGVEEQAFF
TRBD1	NA	TRBJ2-7	TRBV15	TGTGCCACCAGCTACCGGGACAGGGGCTCATACGAGCAGTACTTC	CATSYRDRGSYEQYF
NA	few	TRBJ2-5	TRBV7-2	TGCGCCAGCAGCCAAGGGTCGTTTGGAGGGGAGACCCAGTACTTC	CASSQGSFGGETQYF
TRBD1	NA	TRBJ1-5	TRBV19	TGCGCCAGCAGCCAACAGGGGGACGCCCAGCCCCAGCATTTT	CASSQQGDAQPQHF
NA	NA	TRBJ2-7	TRBV25-1	TGTGCCAGCAGTGACGACAGCGCAGGAGATGAGCAGTACTTC	CASSDDSAGDEQYF
NA	NA	TRBJ2-3	TRBV12-3/TRBV12-4	TGTGCCAGCAGTGCCCGGGACGAGCTCACAGATACGCAGTATTTT	CASSARDELTDTQYF
NA	few	TRBJ2-2	TRBV20-1	TGCAGTGCTTCCCTAGCGAGTAACACCGGGGAGCTGTTTTTT	CSASLASNTGELFF
NA	NA	TRBJ2-7	TRBV12-3/TRBV12-4	TGTGCCAGCAGTTTGGGGTCTCCTAGTAGCGAGCAGTACTTC	CASSLGSPSSEQYF
TRBD1	many	TRBJ2-5	TRBV9	TGTGCCAGCAGCGCGCAGGGGGCGGATGAGACCCAGTACTTC	CASSAQGADETQYF
TRBD1	few	TRBJ2-7	TRBV7-6	TGTGCCAGCGGCACCTGGGCAGGGGGTAACGAGCAGTACTTC	CASGTWAGGNEQYF
NA	NA	TRBJ2-6	TRBV9	TGTGCCAGCATCGGGGAACCTAGGGCCAACGTCCTGACTTTC	CASIGEPRANVLTF
NA	NA	TRBJ2-5	TRBV5-1	TGCGCCAGCAGCTTGATAGCGCGAGAGACCCAGTACTTC	CASSLIARETQYF
TRBD1	NA	TRBJ1-4	TRBV7-9	TGTGCCAGCAGCAACCACCGGACAGGGCCGGGTGAAAAACTGTTTTTT	CASSNHRTGPGEKLFF
TRBD1	NA	TRBJ2-7	TRBV25-1	TGTGCCAGCAGTGATACGGGACAGGGGGTACACGAGCAGTACTTC	CASSDTGQGVHEQYF
TRBD2	few	TRBJ2-7	TRBV14	TGTGCCAGCAGCCCCGATCCGGGGGGGACCTACGAGCAGTACTTC	CASSPDPGGTYEQYF
NA	NA	TRBJ1-6	TRBV6-1	TGTGCCAGCACCCCTGGGGGGTGGACAGCCAATTCACCCCTCCACTTT	CASTPGGWTANSPLHF
NA	few	TRBJ2-7	TRBV29-1	TGCAGCGCCGGTCTCGGGGGGCCATCCTACGAGCAGTACTTC	CSAGLGGPSYEQYF
TRBD2	NA	TRBJ2-7	TRBV20-1	TGCAGTGCTAGAGATACTAGCGGGGCCCATTACGAGCAGTACTTC	CSARDTSGAHYEQYF
NA	few	TRBJ2-2	TRBV6-1	TGTGCCAGCAAGGAAACGGGAATAAACACCGGGGAGCTGTTTTTT	CASKETGINTGELFF
NA	NA	TRBJ1-3	TRBV6-5	TGTGCCCACTCGCCGGGGATCACCATATATTTT	CAHSPGITIYF
NA	few	TRBJ1-2	TRBV4-1	TGCGCCAGCAGCAGACAGAACCCTATAGGTCCCTATGGCTACACCTTC	CASSRQNPIGPYGYTF
NA	few	TRBJ1-1	TRBV7-9	TGTGCCAGCCGTTGTGAGAACACTGAAGCTTTCTTT	CASRCENTEAFF
NA	NA	TRBJ2-7	TRBV9	TGTGCCAGCAGCGTAGGGGGCGGGGATGTCGAGCAGTACTTC	CASSVGGGDVEQYF
NA	NA	TRBJ2-7	TRBV12-3/TRBV12-4	TGTGCCAGCAGTTTAGCGCTACAGGCCTGCGAGCAGTACTTC	CASSLALQACEQYF
NA	few	TRBJ1-3	TRBV24-1	TGTGCCACCAGTGACCAGGGCGGATGGCACAGGGCCGCTTCTGGAAACACCATATATTTT	CATSDQGGWHRAASGNTIYF
TRBD1	NA	TRBJ2-5	TRBV6-5	TGTGCCAGCAGTGTTGATCCACCGGGACAGGGAAAGACCCAGTACTTC	CASSVDPPGQGKTQYF
NA	many	TRBJ1-4	TRBV7-2	TGTGCCAGCAGTTCAACAGGGAATCGAGGGGAACTGTTTTTT	CASSSTGNRGELFF
NA	NA	TRBJ1-4	TRBV4-1	TGCGCCAGCAGACCCTCCGGGGGGTCCTCCGAAAAACTGTTTTTT	CASRPSGGSSEKLFF